This TCR beta chain was documented in a study of T cells in Graves' hyperthyroidism and ophthalmopathy. Findings and limits, study-wide: Most thyroid-expanded clonotypes above 0.001 were also found in blood.

Remarks on this clonotype: Its specificity is not known.

Ophthalmopathy patients had Clinical Activity Score at least 3, NOSPECS grade at least 4, duration under 3 months. Patients were excluded for uncontrolled infection, other autoimmune disease, pregnancy or lactation. The germline gives CDR1 PRHDT, CDR2 FYEKMQ (reference sequence). V lost 5 bases to trimming and J lost 4 bases, with 15 bases between them. CDR3 length equals 15 residues. From RNA transcripts, TCR beta CDR3 regions were amplified. HTBI primers were employed in a first-round RT-PCR of the TCR CDR3. TCRdb re-called the multiplex PCR reads through MiXCR, storing one row per CDR3 protein. The data contain about 640,000 distinct CDR3 sequences, more than 20% of them singletons.

This clonotype was obtained from a young man with Graves' ophthalmopathy. The chain joins TRBV13 to TRBJ2-1; D may be TRBD1 (6 bases). The sequenced sample was blood. The DNA of the CDR3 is TGTGCCAGCAGCGCCAACAGGGCCCCTTACAATGAGCAGTTCTTC. This codes for CASSANRAPYNEQFF.